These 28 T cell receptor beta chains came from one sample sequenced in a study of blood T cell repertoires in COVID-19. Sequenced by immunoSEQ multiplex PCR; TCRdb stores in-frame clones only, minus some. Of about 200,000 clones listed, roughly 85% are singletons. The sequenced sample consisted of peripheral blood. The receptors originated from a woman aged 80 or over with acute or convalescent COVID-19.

As DNA, the CDR3 is TGTGCCAGCAGACAAGGACAGGGCCAGGGCTACACCTTC. Protein sequence: CASRQGQGQGYTF. The genes are TRBV6-5 and TRBJ1-2, with 8 bases fitting TRBD1. Germline assignment: CDR1 MNHEY and CDR2 SVGAGI. The CDR3 has 13 amino acids. After removal of 6 bases from V and 8 bases from J, the junction contained 8 bases not matched to a gene.

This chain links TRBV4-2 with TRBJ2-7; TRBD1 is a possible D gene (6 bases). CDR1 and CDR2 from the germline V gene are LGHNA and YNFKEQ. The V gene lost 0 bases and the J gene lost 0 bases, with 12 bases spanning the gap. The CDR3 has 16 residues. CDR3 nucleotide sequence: TGTGCCAGCAGCCAAGATCTGACACAGGGCTCCTACGAGCAGTACTTC. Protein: CASSQDLTQGSYEQYF.

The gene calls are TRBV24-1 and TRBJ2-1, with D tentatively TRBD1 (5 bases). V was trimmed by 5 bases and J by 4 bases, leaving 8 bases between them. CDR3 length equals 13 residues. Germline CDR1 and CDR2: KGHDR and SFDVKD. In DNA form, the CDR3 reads TGTGCCACCAGTGGGGGCGAGTACAATGAGCAGTTCTTC. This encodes CATSGGEYNEQFF.

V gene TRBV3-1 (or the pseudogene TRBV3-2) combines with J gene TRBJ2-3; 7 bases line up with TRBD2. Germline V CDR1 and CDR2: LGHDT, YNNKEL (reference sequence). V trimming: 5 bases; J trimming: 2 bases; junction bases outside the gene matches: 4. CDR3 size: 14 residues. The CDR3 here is CASSTRGSTDTQYF. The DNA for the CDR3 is TGTGCCAGCAGCACGCGGGGGTCCACAGATACGCAGTATTTT.

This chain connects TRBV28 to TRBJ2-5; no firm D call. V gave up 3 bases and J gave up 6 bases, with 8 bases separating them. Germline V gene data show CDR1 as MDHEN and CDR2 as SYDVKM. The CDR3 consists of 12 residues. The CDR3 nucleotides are TGTGCCAGCAGTTTTACTATGAAGACCCAGTACTTC. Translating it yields CASSFTMKTQYF. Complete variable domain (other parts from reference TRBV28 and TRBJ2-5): DVKVTQSSRYLVKRTGEKVFLECVQDMDHENMFWYRQDPGLGLRLIYFSYDVKMKEKGDIPEGYSVSREKKERFSLILESASTNQTSMYLCASSFTMKTQYFGPGTRLLVL.

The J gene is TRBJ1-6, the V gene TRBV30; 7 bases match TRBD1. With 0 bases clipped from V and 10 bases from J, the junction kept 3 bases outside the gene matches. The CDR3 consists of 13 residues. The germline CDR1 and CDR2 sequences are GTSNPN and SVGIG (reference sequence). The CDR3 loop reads CAWSVGGDSPLHF. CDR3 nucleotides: TGTGCCTGGAGTGTAGGGGGCGACTCACCCCTCCACTTT.

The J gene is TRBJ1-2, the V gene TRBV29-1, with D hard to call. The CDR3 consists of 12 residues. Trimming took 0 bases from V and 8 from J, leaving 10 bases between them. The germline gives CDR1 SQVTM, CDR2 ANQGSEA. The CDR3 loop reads CSVEEGGRGYTF. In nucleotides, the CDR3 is TGCAGCGTTGAAGAAGGAGGCAGAGGCTACACCTTC.

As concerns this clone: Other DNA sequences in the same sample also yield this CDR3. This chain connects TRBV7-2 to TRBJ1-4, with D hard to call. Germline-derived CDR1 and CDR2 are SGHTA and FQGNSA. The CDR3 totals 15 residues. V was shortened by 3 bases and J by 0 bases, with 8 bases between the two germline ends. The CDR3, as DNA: TGTGCCAGCAGCTTGCGAGGGACAACTAATGAAAAACTGTTTTTT. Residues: CASSLRGTTNEKLFF.

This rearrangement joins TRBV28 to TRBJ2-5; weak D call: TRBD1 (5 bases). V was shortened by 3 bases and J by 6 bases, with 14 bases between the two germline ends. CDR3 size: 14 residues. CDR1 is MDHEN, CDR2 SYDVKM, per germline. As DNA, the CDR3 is TGTGCCAGCAGTTTCGTTAGGGGCGCGAAGACCCAGTACTTC. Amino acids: CASSFVRGAKTQYF.

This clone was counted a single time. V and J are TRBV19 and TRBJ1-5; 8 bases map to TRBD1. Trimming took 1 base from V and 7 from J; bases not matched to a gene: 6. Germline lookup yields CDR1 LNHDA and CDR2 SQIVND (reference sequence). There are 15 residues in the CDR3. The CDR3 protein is CASSIGGTGLQPQHF. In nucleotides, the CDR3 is TGTGCCAGTAGTATAGGTGGGACAGGTCTCCAGCCCCAGCATTTT.

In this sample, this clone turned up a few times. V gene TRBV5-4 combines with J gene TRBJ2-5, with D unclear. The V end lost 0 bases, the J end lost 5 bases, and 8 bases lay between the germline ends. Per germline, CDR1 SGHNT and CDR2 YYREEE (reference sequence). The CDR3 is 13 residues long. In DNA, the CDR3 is TGTGCCAGCAGCTTGGAGGAGCGTGAGACCCAGTACTTC. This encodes CASSLEERETQYF.

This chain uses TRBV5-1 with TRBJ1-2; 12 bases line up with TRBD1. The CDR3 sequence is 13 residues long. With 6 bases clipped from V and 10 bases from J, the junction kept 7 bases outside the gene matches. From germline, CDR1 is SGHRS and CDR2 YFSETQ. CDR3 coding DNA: TGCGCCAGCACCGCGGGACAGGGGGCGGTCTACACCTTC. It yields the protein CASTAGQGAVYTF.

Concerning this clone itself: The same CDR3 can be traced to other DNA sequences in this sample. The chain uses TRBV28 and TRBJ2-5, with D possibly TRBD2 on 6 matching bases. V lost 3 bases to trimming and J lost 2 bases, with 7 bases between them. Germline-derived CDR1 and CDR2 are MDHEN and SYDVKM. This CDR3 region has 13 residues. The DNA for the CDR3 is TGTGCCAGCAGTTTGGGGGGACAAGAGACCCAGTACTTC. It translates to CASSLGGQETQYF.

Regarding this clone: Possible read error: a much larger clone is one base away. CDR3 sequence reads: CASLGGSTDTQYF. In DNA, the CDR3 is TGTGCCAGCCTGGGAGGTAGCACAGATACGCAGTATTTT. The chain joins TRBV6-5 to TRBJ2-3, with D possibly matching TRBD2 (6 bases). Germline CDR1 reads MNHEY; CDR2 reads SVGAGI. This CDR3 spans 13 amino acids. Trimming cost V 8 bases and J 0 bases, with 9 bases left between them.

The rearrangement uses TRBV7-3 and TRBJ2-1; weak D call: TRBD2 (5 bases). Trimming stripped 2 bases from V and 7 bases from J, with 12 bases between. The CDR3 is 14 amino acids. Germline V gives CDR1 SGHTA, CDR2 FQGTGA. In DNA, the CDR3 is TGTGCCAGCAGCTTACCCGGGGTAGTGAATGAGCAGTTCTTC. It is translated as CASSLPGVVNEQFF.

DNA for the CDR3: TGTGCCAGCAGCCAAGAGATAGTGAGCTCCTACGAGCAGTACTTC. It codes for CASSQEIVSSYEQYF. The V and J genes are TRBV3-1 (or the pseudogene TRBV3-2) and TRBJ2-7; D call uncertain. In germline, CDR1 is LGHDT, CDR2 YNNKEL (reference sequence). The CDR3 sequence is 15 residues long. Trimming cost V 0 bases and J 0 bases, with 9 bases left between them.

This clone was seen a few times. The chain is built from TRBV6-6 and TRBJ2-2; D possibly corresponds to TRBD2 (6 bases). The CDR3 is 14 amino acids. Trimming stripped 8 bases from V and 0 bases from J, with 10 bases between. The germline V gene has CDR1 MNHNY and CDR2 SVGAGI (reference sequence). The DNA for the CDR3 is TGTGCCAGCCCGGAGGGTCCGAACACCGGGGAGCTGTTTTTT. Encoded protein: CASPEGPNTGELFF.

The CDR3 loop is CSVVRRGTEAFF. CDR3 DNA: TGCAGCGTTGTTAGGCGGGGCACTGAAGCTTTCTTT. The J gene is TRBJ1-1, the V gene TRBV29-1; D gene uncertain. The germline gives CDR1 SQVTM, CDR2 ANQGSEA. This CDR3 is built from 12 residues. Trimming cost V 4 bases and J 4 bases, with 10 bases left between them.

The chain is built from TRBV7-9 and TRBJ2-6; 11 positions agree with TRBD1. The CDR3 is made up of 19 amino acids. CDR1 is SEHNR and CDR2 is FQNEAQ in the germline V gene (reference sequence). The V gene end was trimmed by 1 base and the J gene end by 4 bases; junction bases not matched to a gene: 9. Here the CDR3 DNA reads TGTGCCAGCAGCTTAGTGGGGACAGGGGGATTTTCAGGGGCCAACGTCCTGACTTTC. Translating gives CASSLVGTGGFSGANVLTF. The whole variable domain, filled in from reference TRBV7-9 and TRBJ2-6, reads DTGVSQNPRHKITKRGQNVTFRCDPISEHNRLYWYRQTLGQGPEFLTYFQNEAQLEKSRLLSDRFSAERPKGSFSTLEIQRTEQGDSAMYLCASSLVGTGGFSGANVLTFGAGSRLTVL.

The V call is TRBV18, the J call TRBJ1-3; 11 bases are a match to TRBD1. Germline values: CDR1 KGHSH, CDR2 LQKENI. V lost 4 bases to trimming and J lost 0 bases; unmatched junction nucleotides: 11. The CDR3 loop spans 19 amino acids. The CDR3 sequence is CASSLRDRGSLVSGNTIYF. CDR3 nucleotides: TGTGCCAGCTCACTACGGGACAGGGGGAGTCTTGTCTCTGGAAACACCATATATTTT.

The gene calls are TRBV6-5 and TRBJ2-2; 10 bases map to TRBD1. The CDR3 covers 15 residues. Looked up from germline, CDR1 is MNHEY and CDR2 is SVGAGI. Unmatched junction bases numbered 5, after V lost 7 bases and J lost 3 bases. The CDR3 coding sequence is TGTGCCAGCACCCCGGACAGGGGGGACACCGGGGAGCTGTTTTTT. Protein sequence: CASTPDRGDTGELFF.

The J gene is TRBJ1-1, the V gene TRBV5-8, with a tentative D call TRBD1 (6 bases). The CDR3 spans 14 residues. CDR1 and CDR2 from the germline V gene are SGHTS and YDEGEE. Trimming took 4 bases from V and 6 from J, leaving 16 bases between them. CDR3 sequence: CASSLKDRDAEAFF. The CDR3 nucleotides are TGTGCCAGCAGCCTAAAGGACAGAGACGCTGAAGCTTTCTTT.

CDR3 amino acids: CASSFNMRGSSFYEQYF. CDR3 sequence (DNA): TGCGCCAGCAGCTTTAATATGCGGGGCAGCTCCTTCTACGAGCAGTACTTC. The V call is TRBV5-1, the J call TRBJ2-7, with D possibly being TRBD2 (6 bases). The CDR3 sequence is 17 residues long. Germline V gene data show CDR1 as SGHRS and CDR2 as YFSETQ. Trimming cost V 2 bases and J 3 bases, with 21 bases left between them. The full variable domain, with the rest looked up from reference TRBV5-1 and TRBJ2-7, is KAGVTQTPRYLIKTRGQQVTLSCSPISGHRSVSWYQQTPGQGLQFLFEYFSETQRNKGNFPGRFSGRQFSNSRSEMNVSTLELGDSALYLCASSFNMRGSSFYEQYFGPGTRLTVT.

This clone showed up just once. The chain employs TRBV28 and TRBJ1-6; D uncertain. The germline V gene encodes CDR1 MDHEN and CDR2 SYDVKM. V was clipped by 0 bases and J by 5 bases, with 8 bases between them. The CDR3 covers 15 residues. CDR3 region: CASSLWGPDNSPLHF. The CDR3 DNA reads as TGTGCCAGCAGTTTATGGGGCCCCGATAATTCACCCCTCCACTTT.

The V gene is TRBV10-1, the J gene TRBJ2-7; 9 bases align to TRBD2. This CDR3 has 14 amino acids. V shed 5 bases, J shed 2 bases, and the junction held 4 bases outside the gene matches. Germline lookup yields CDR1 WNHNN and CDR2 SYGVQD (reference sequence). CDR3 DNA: TGCGCCAGCAGTAGGTCTAGCGGGACCTACGAGCAGTACTTC. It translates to CASSRSSGTYEQYF.

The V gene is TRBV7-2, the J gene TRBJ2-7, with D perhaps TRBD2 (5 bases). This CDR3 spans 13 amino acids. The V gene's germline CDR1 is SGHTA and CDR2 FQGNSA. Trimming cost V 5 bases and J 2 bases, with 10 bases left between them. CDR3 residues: CASSGTGTYEQYF. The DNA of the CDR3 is TGTGCCAGCAGCGGCACGGGGACCTACGAGCAGTACTTC.

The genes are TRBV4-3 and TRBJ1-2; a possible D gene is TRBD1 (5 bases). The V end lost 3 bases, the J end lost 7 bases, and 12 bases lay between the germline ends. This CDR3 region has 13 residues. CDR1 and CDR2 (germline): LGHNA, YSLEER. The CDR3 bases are TGCGCCAGCAGCCAGGCGGCCGGGGGTGGCTACACCTTC. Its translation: CASSQAAGGGYTF.

The CDR3, as DNA: TGCGCCAGCAGCTTGGTGCTAGCGGGAGCCGGGGAGCAGTTCTTC. Its translation is CASSLVLAGAGEQFF. The chain employs TRBV5-1 and TRBJ2-1; 10 bases map to TRBD2. V lost 0 bases to trimming and J lost 10 bases; unmatched junction nucleotides: 7. The CDR3 extends over 15 amino acids. Germline V CDR1 and CDR2: SGHRS, YFSETQ.